A selection of T cell receptor beta chains follows, all from one sample in a study of blood T cell repertoires in COVID-19. The protocol was immunoSEQ multiplex PCR, while the TCRdb copy is restricted to in-frame clones and leaves out a portion. Found here are about 160,000 clones, about 81% of them singletons; the top ten hold roughly 19%. Sequencing input: peripheral blood. These receptors were taken from a woman of 80 years or more with acute or convalescent COVID-19. Both conserved end residues are part of each CDR3. Fields, in order: J gene, V gene, CDR3 protein.

TRBJ1-1,TRBV3-1/TRBV3-2,CASSQSGQGATEAFF
TRBJ1-1,TRBV3-1/TRBV3-2,CASSLQGIKTEAFF
TRBJ1-5,TRBV6-6,CASTGQAPAWPQHF
TRBJ1-3,TRBV6-5,CASSSEGDSGNTIYF
TRBJ1-2,TRBV27,CASSLQGQGYGYTF
TRBJ1-4,TRBV25-1,CASSAEGYNEKLFF
TRBJ1-1,TRBV18,CASTTGTGARSTEAFF
TRBJ2-7,TRBV28,CASRRLAGISSYEQYF
TRBJ2-5,TRBV10-2,CASSEGGRETQYF
TRBJ1-5,TRBV19,CASNAGQGAPAQHF
TRBJ2-4,TRBV2,CASSIAGGIAKNIQYF
TRBJ2-7,TRBV4-2,CASSLYPGTSGSIGYEQYF
TRBJ2-2,TRBV27,CASSFSGTGSTGELFF
TRBJ2-5,TRBV24-1,CATSEPPFGRGQETQYF
TRBJ1-2,TRBV9,CASSVNSRIYGYTF
TRBJ1-2,TRBV9,CASSAHSPRGYGYTF
TRBJ1-2,TRBV3-1/TRBV3-2,CASSQGTDPYGYTF
TRBJ2-7,TRBV10-2,CASRLTGGSYEQYF
TRBJ2-5,TRBV6-2/TRBV6-3,CASSSPGGAQTQYF
TRBJ1-2,TRBV10-2,CASSERGAGGKSNYGYTF
TRBJ2-1,TRBV7-3,CASSLGLAGYNEQFF
TRBJ1-6,TRBV6-5,CASSYRGGDSPLHF
TRBJ2-3,TRBV7-2,CASSFQATDTQYF
TRBJ2-1,TRBV6-5,CASSYAGSYYNEQFF
TRBJ1-4,TRBV10-3,CAISDPTTPTTNEKLFF
TRBJ2-3,TRBV24-1,CATSDSPGQGISTDTQYF
TRBJ1-5,TRBV5-1,CASSRESLPYSNQPQHF
TRBJ2-3,TRBV7-9,CASSYISGETQYF
TRBJ1-1,TRBV28,CASSLVTGFEAFF
TRBJ2-2,TRBV28,CASSLWGLAANTGELFF
TRBJ2-5,TRBV3-1/TRBV3-2,CASSPSSLGLAPARVETQYF
TRBJ2-1,TRBV6-5,CASTLTGANYNEQFF
TRBJ1-1,TRBV19,CASTDLNTEAFF
TRBJ2-7,TRBV3-1/TRBV3-2,CASSQGATLALGYEQYF
TRBJ1-5,TRBV2,CASSARGNNQPQHF
TRBJ1-2,TRBV2,CASSEHPGDYGYTF
TRBJ2-1,TRBV3-1/TRBV3-2,CASGDSSYNEQFF
TRBJ1-4,TRBV3-1/TRBV3-2,CASSQTGGGNEKLFF
TRBJ2-7,TRBV11-1,CASSLGSSYEQYF
TRBJ1-3,TRBV14,CASSPNVGGSGNTIYF
TRBJ2-7,TRBV6-5,CASSYDSSYEQYF
TRBJ2-2,TRBV7-6,CASSLVLGQGLTRGPGELFF
TRBJ2-5,TRBV16,CASSQNQGLKTQYF
TRBJ1-5,TRBV3-1/TRBV3-2,CASSIQGNNQPQHF
TRBJ2-3,TRBV19,CASSAGGTDTQYF
TRBJ2-3,TRBV3-1/TRBV3-2,CASSPRGRAQVFNTQYF
TRBJ2-4,TRBV2,CASSPRTEGIQYF
TRBJ1-5,TRBV2,CASSEGSGGRGQPQHF